This T cell receptor beta chain was documented in a study of shared clonotypes between healthy human individuals. Naive-designated CD8 cells lacked CD45RO, were positively enriched for CCR7, and omitted terminally differentiated effector memory CD45RA+ cells. Generated by immunoSEQ multiplex PCR, the TCRdb table keeps only in-frame clones and is missing some. The sample lists 1.5 million to 2.5 million clones, roughly 94% occurring once. Germline V gives CDR1 GTSNPN, CDR2 SVGIG (reference sequence). This CDR3 contains 12 residues. Germline trimming cut 8 bases from V and 11 bases from J; bases unmatched to any gene: 11.

This chain links TRBV30 with TRBJ1-1; 10 nucleotides agree with TRBD1. This TCR was sampled from a man between 18 and 35 years old in good health. Sequenced sample: naive CD8+ T cells sorted from blood. As DNA, the CDR3 is TGTGCCGGGACAGGGGCCGCCCCTGGGGCTTTCTTT. Its protein product is CAGTGAAPGAFF.